The clone carrying this TCR beta chain came up many times. The antigen is unknown. This record belongs to a study of T cells after yellow fever vaccination. The study's findings and limits: Peaking faster, on day 5 versus 15, the secondary response was nonetheless weaker.

One entry per CDR3 protein results from TCRdb running MiXCR on the 5' RACE reads. This sample carries around 100,000 distinct CDR3 sequences, about 6% of them seen once, and the ten largest clones take about 38%. Per germline, CDR1 LGHNA and CDR2 YSLEER. The CDR3 extends over 12 amino acids. The J segment lost 6 bases and the V segment lost 6 bases, leaving 2 bases of the junction unmatched. Sequenced material: CD8+ T cells sorted from PBMCs, taken 10 days after the yellow fever booster vaccination. The TCR comes from a man between 18 and 35 years old who received the YFV17D yellow fever vaccine. This chain uses TRBV4-3 with TRBJ2-1, with 7 bases aligning to TRBD1. The CDR3 bases are TGCGCCAGCAGGGGACAGACCAATGAGCAGTTCTTC. It codes for CASRGQTNEQFF.